This T cell receptor beta chain was captured in a study of blood T cells in healthy people across ages. CDR1 is SSHAT and CDR2 is FNYEAQ in the germline V gene (reference sequence). The CDR3 has 16 amino acids. A J-beta primer mix and a sample-barcoded 5' primer were used in a second PCR of roughly 7 to 12 cycles. TCRdb reprocessed the 5' RACE reads with MiXCR, giving one entry per CDR3 protein. The repertoire has 1.5 million to 2 million distinct CDR3 sequences, less than 50% of them found once; the top ten carry 2.1%. This clonotype was recorded a few times. The junction shows a germline mismatch at one end, possibly a read error.

The specimen was blood. The receptor was isolated from a woman in her thirties or forties in good health. The chain combines TRBV7-7 with TRBJ2-1; D perhaps matches TRBD2 (6 bases). DNA of the CDR3: TGTGCTAGCAGCTACGGGGGACCCACATCCTACAATGAGCAGTTCTTC. Its protein product is CASSYGGPTSYNEQFF. Variable domain in full (rest from reference TRBV7-7 and TRBJ2-1): GAGVSQSPRYKVTKRGQDVTLRCDPISSHATLYWYQQALGQGPEFLTYFNYEAQPDKSGLPSDRFSAERPEGSISTLTIQRTEQRDSAMYRCASSYGGPTSYNEQFFGPGTRLTVL.